The 28 T cell receptor beta chains below were found in one sample sequenced in a study of control samples from healthy donors and cancer patients. Method: immunoSEQ multiplex PCR; TCRdb's copy keeps in-frame clones and lacks some. The data contain roughly 86,000 clones, 90% to 95% of them seen just once; the ten biggest clones take up about 15%. Sequenced: blood. These receptors were taken from a man under 40 in good health.

The chain combines TRBV11-3 with TRBJ2-3; TRBD2 aligns across 11 bases. Germline-derived CDR1 and CDR2 are SGHNT and YENEEA. Trimming at V came to 8 bases and at J to 1 base, leaving 11 bases not matched to a gene. This CDR3 has 17 residues. The CDR3 DNA is TGTGCCAGCGGGGCAGGGACTAGCGGATATGGCACAGATACGCAGTATTTT. It translates to CASGAGTSGYGTDTQYF.

This chain uses TRBV7-6 with TRBJ2-1, with 8 bases that match TRBD2. CDR1 is SGHVS and CDR2 is FNYEAQ in the germline V gene. J was trimmed by 8 bases and V by 3 bases; bases with no gene match: 18. The CDR3 is made up of 18 amino acids. The CDR3 loop is CASSFLGAGGAFVDEQFF. CDR3 in DNA: TGTGCCAGCAGCTTTCTCGGTGCCGGGGGGGCCTTTGTAGATGAGCAGTTCTTC.

The genes are TRBV7-9 and TRBJ1-2; 7 bases align to TRBD1. This CDR3 spans 15 amino acids. V trimming: 0 bases; J trimming: 0 bases; junction bases outside the gene matches: 1. Germline CDR1 and CDR2: SEHNR and FQNEAQ (reference sequence). The CDR3 DNA reads as TGTGCCAGCAGCTTAGCGGGACAGCCTAACTATGGCTACACCTTC. This gives the protein CASSLAGQPNYGYTF. The complete variable domain, with remaining parts taken from reference TRBV7-9 and TRBJ1-2, reads DTGVSQNPRHKITKRGQNVTFRCDPISEHNRLYWYRQTLGQGPEFLTYFQNEAQLEKSRLLSDRFSAERPKGSFSTLEIQRTEQGDSAMYLCASSLAGQPNYGYTFGSGTRLTVV.

This chain joins TRBV5-1 and TRBJ1-5; no reliable D call. The V gene's germline CDR1 is SGHRS and CDR2 YFSETQ. CDR3 length: 14 residues. V was clipped by 0 bases and J by 1 base, with 5 bases between them. This CDR3 reads CASSLEGSNQPQHF. DNA for the CDR3: TGCGCCAGCAGCTTGGAAGGAAGCAATCAGCCCCAGCATTTT.

The chain has TRBV19 and TRBJ2-1; D unresolved. Germline lookup yields CDR1 LNHDA and CDR2 SQIVND (reference sequence). The CDR3 has 16 amino acids. Trimming shortened V by 4 bases and J by 0 bases, and 13 bases separated the two germline ends. The CDR3 nucleotides are TGTGCCAGTAGTACCCTGGGAAAAGGCTCCTACAATGAGCAGTTCTTC. Encoded protein: CASSTLGKGSYNEQFF. Drawing the rest from reference TRBV19 and TRBJ2-1, the complete variable domain is DGGITQSPKYLFRKEGQNVTLSCEQNLNHDAMYWYRQDPGQGLRLIYYSQIVNDFQKGDIAEGYSVSREKKESFPLTVTSAQKNPTAFYLCASSTLGKGSYNEQFFGPGTRLTVL.

The chain joins TRBV20-1 to TRBJ1-5; D ambiguous. From germline, CDR1 is DFQATT and CDR2 SNEGSKA (reference sequence). Trimming stripped 1 base from V and 13 bases from J, with 11 bases between. CDR3 length: 11 amino acids. The CDR3 spells CSARVTEIQHF. In DNA, the CDR3 is TGCAGTGCTAGAGTTACCGAAATACAGCATTTT.

The chain carries TRBV27 and TRBJ2-3; D is uncertain. The CDR3 runs 15 residues. V was trimmed by 2 bases and J by 2 bases, leaving 11 bases between them. Germline loops: CDR1 MNHEY, CDR2 SMNVEV (reference sequence). CDR3 in amino acids: CASSLRAVNTDTQYF. DNA for the CDR3: TGTGCCAGCAGTTTAAGGGCTGTGAACACAGATACGCAGTATTTT.

The rearrangement uses TRBV10-1 and TRBJ1-4; tentatively, D is TRBD1 (5 bases). Trimming pared 11 bases from V and 0 bases from J, leaving 19 bases between. The germline V gene has CDR1 WNHNN and CDR2 SYGVQD (reference sequence). The length of the CDR3 is 16 residues. CDR3 bases: TGCGCCCTGCCGGCGATAGGGGAAGCAACTAATGAAAAACTGTTTTTT. This sequence encodes CALPAIGEATNEKLFF.

J is TRBJ2-3 and V is TRBV5-1, with 11 nucleotides matching TRBD1. Germline CDR1 SGHRS, CDR2 YFSETQ. The CDR3 has 16 amino acids. Losses at the gene ends were 4 bases for V and 4 bases for J; bases not matched to a gene: 8. CDR3 protein: CASSGRTGGMSDTQYF. The CDR3 nucleotides read TGCGCCAGCAGCGGAAGGACAGGGGGCATGTCAGATACGCAGTATTTT.

This sequence joins TRBV27 and TRBJ2-7; TRBD2 matches 8 bases. Germline CDR1 is MNHEY and CDR2 is SMNVEV (reference sequence). CDR3 size: 17 residues. J lost 6 bases, V lost 0 bases, and 13 bases had no gene match. CDR3 in DNA: TGTGCCAGCAGTTTATCCCATCTTGGCGCGGGAGGATTCGAGCAGTACTTC. Its protein product is CASSLSHLGAGGFEQYF.

The chain joins TRBV6-6 to TRBJ2-5; D tentatively reads TRBD1 or TRBD2 (5 bases each). This CDR3 spans 14 amino acids. CDR1 is MNHNY, CDR2 SVGAGI, per germline (reference sequence). V lost 7 bases and J 1 base, leaving 13 bases between the germline ends. DNA for the CDR3: TGTGCCAGCATGGCAGGGAGAGGCCAAGAGACCCAGTACTTC. Its translation: CASMAGRGQETQYF.

V gene TRBV11-2 combines with J gene TRBJ1-2; 11 nucleotides agree with TRBD1. The CDR3 sequence is 14 residues long. V lost 4 bases, J lost 5 bases, and 3 bases stayed unmatched. Germline assignment: CDR1 SGHAT and CDR2 FQNNGV. CDR3 amino acids: CASSYGTGGYGYTF. CDR3 sequence (DNA): TGTGCCAGCAGCTACGGGACAGGGGGTTATGGCTACACCTTC. Together with reference TRBV11-2 and TRBJ1-2, the CDR3 gives the full variable domain: EAGVAQSPRYKIIEKRQSVAFWCNPISGHATLYWYQQILGQGPKLLIQFQNNGVVDDSQLPKDRFSAERLKGVDSTLKIQPAKLEDSAVYLCASSYGTGGYGYTFGSGTRLTVV.

V is TRBV13 and J is TRBJ2-7; 9 bases map to TRBD1. Trimming removed 8 bases from V and 2 bases from J; junction bases left unmatched: 4. Germline CDR1 is PRHDT and CDR2 is FYEKMQ (reference sequence). The CDR3 runs 13 residues. CDR3: CASGTGSAYEQYF. For the CDR3, the DNA is TGTGCCAGCGGGACAGGGTCTGCCTACGAGCAGTACTTC.

This sequence joins TRBV4-3 and TRBJ2-5; 7 bases fit TRBD1. CDR1 is LGHNA and CDR2 is YSLEER in the germline V gene. CDR3 length: 14 amino acids. The V gene end was trimmed by 3 bases and the J gene end by 5 bases; junction bases not matched to a gene: 6. In DNA, the CDR3 is TGCGCCAGCAGCCAGCTTACAGGGGTCGAGACCCAGTACTTC. The encoded protein is CASSQLTGVETQYF.

This chain links TRBV27 with TRBJ1-5; the match to TRBD1 covers 8 bases. The CDR3 consists of 16 residues. The V segment lost 0 bases and the J segment 7 bases; nucleotides outside the gene matches: 8. CDR1 and CDR2 (germline): MNHEY, SMNVEV (reference sequence). DNA of the CDR3: TGTGCCAGCAGTTTATCACGGACAGGGCCTGACCAGCCCCAGCATTTT. Residues: CASSLSRTGPDQPQHF.

CDR3: CASSLRGRTTNEKLFF. The CDR3 DNA reads as TGCGCCAGCAGCCTTAGAGGAAGGACAACTAATGAAAAACTGTTTTTT. This chain connects TRBV4-1 to TRBJ1-4; D remains ambiguous. This CDR3 is built from 16 residues. The germline V gene has CDR1 MGHRA and CDR2 YSYEKL. Trimming left V 4 bases short and J 0 bases short, with 12 bases between.

The chain couples TRBV24-1 to TRBJ2-5; D gene unclear. CDR1 and CDR2 (germline): KGHDR, SFDVKD. Between the trimmed V and J ends, which lost 4 bases and 0 bases, there was a span of 5 bases. The CDR3 has 13 residues. CDR3 in DNA: TGTGCCACCAGTGAGAGCTACCAAGAGACCCAGTACTTC. It codes for CATSESYQETQYF.

This chain uses TRBV6-6 with TRBJ1-3; no clear D. V lost 2 bases to trimming and J lost 0 bases, with 2 bases between them. This CDR3 spans 13 amino acids. CDR1 and CDR2 (germline): MNHNY, SVGAGI (reference sequence). In DNA, the CDR3 is TGTGCCAGCAGTTACAGCTCTGGAAACACCATATATTTT. Translated: CASSYSSGNTIYF.

This sequence joins TRBV5-6 and TRBJ1-1, with a possible D match to TRBD1 (5 bases). The CDR3 runs to 14 residues. V was pared by 3 bases and J by 3 bases, with 12 bases between. Germline V gives CDR1 SGHDT, CDR2 YYEEEE. CDR3 DNA sequence: TGTGCCAGCAGCTGGCCGGGGCATGACACTGAAGCTTTCTTT. This gives the protein CASSWPGHDTEAFF.

This sequence joins TRBV7-9 and TRBJ1-1; D call uncertain. The CDR3 is 14 amino acids. Trimming left V 5 bases short and J 2 bases short, with 12 bases between. The V gene's germline CDR1 is SEHNR and CDR2 FQNEAQ (reference sequence). CDR3 residues: CASSREGENTEAFF. The DNA of the CDR3 is TGTGCCAGCAGCAGGGAGGGCGAAAACACTGAAGCTTTCTTT.

This clone was seen just once. The V gene is TRBV7-2, the J gene TRBJ2-7; no firm D call. Germline CDR1 SGHTA, CDR2 FQGNSA. This CDR3 is 13 amino acids long. Trimming pared 0 bases from V and 7 bases from J, leaving 10 bases between. This CDR3 reads CASSLARSTEQYF. The CDR3 nucleotides are TGTGCCAGCAGCTTAGCGCGATCGACTGAGCAGTACTTC.

The chain links TRBV9 to TRBJ1-2; the D is unclear. The CDR3 contains 13 residues. Trimming removed 0 bases at V and 3 bases at J, with 6 bases between. The germline CDR1 and CDR2 sequences are SGDLS and YYNGEE. DNA of the CDR3: TGTGCCAGCAGCGTAGAAGTGGACTATGGCTACACCTTC. This codes for CASSVEVDYGYTF. Full variable domain (remainder filled in from reference TRBV9 and TRBJ1-2): DSGVTQTPKHLITATGQRVTLRCSPRSGDLSVYWYQQSLDQGLQFLIQYYNGEERAKGNILERFSAQQFPDLHSELNLSSLELGDSALYFCASSVEVDYGYTFGSGTRLTVV.

The rearrangement joins TRBV4-2 to TRBJ2-1; the match to TRBD1 covers 9 bases. V was clipped by 4 bases and J by 6 bases; unmatched bases: 10. The CDR3 has 16 residues. From germline, CDR1 is LGHNA and CDR2 YNFKEQ. This CDR3 is CASSPYPGTGPNEQFF. In DNA, the CDR3 is TGTGCCAGCAGCCCGTACCCCGGGACAGGGCCCAATGAGCAGTTCTTC.

This chain connects TRBV7-8 to TRBJ2-2; 7 bases match TRBD1. The CDR3 is 16 residues long. V shed 1 base and J 2 bases; nucleotides not matched to a gene: 4. Germline V gene data show CDR1 as SGHVS and CDR2 as FQNEAQ. CDR3 sequence reads: CASSLVGGINTGELFF. As DNA, the CDR3 is TGTGCCAGCAGCTTAGTAGGGGGCATAAACACCGGGGAGCTGTTTTTT.

The gene calls are TRBV6-6 and TRBJ2-4; 9 bases match TRBD1. Per germline, CDR1 MNHNY and CDR2 SVGAGI (reference sequence). V dropped 0 bases and J dropped 7; count of bases not matched to a gene: 7. This CDR3 is 16 amino acids long. CDR3 in DNA: TGTGCCAGCAGTTACTCGATTGTAGGACAGGGGAACATTCAGTACTTC. Protein product: CASSYSIVGQGNIQYF.

V usage is TRBV15 and J usage is TRBJ1-5; 8 positions agree with TRBD1. The CDR3 covers 16 residues. Unmatched junction bases numbered 4, after V lost 3 bases and J lost 0 bases. Germline V gene sequence: CDR1 LNHNV, CDR2 YYDKDF (reference sequence). The DNA for the CDR3 is TGTGCCACCAGCAGCCGAACAGGGGGTAGCAATCAGCCCCAGCATTTT. Protein sequence: CATSSRTGGSNQPQHF.

V and J are TRBV6-5 and TRBJ1-1, with TRBD1 matching over 10 bases. The CDR3 covers 16 residues. V was clipped by 2 bases and J by 4 bases; unmatched bases: 7. Germline CDR1 and CDR2: MNHEY and SVGAGI. CDR3 coding DNA: TGTGCCAGCAGTTACGCCGGGACAGGGGTGGGCACTGAAGCTTTCTTT. The encoded protein is CASSYAGTGVGTEAFF.

CDR3 coding DNA: TGCAGCGTTCTAAAAGGGAGTAACACTGAAGCTTTCTTT. This gives the protein CSVLKGSNTEAFF. The rearrangement joins TRBV29-1 to TRBJ1-1; no firm D call. This CDR3 has 13 amino acids. V was cut by 5 bases and J by 2 bases, with 12 bases left in between. CDR1 and CDR2 (germline): SQVTM, ANQGSEA.